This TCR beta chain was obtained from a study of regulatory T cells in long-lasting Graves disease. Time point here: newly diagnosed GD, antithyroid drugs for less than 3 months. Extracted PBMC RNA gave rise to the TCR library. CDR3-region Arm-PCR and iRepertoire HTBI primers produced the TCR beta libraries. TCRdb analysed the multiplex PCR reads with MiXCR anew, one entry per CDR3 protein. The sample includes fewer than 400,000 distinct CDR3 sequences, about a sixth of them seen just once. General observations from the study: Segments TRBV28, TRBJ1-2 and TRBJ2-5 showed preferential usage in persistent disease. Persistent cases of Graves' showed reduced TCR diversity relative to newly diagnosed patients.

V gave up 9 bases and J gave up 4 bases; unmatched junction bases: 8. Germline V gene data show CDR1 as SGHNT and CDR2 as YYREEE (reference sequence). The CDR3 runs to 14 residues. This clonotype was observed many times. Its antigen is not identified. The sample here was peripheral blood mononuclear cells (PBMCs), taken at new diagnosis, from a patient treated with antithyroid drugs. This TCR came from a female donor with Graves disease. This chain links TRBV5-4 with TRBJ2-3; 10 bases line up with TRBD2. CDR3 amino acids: CATLLAGSADTQYF. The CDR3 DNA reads TGTGCCACCCTACTAGCGGGAAGTGCAGATACGCAGTATTTT.